This TCR beta chain was obtained from a study of T-cell reconstitution after alpha-beta-depleted transplantation in children. This CDR3 has 17 amino acids. Germline V CDR1 and CDR2: LGHDT, YNNKEL (reference sequence). V gave up 4 bases and J gave up 1 base, with 19 bases separating them. Comment on this clonotype: Its antigen is not identified.

Findings of the study overall: Reports say that about two months after transplant, the alpha-beta T cells came out of several hundred graft clones that had expanded. Recipient T cells and thymic progenitors that survived were the source of the high TCRbeta diversity seen at day 60 in some patients.

Unique molecular identifiers were used to barcode this TCRbeta library. TCRdb re-called the PCR reads through MiXCR, storing one row per CDR3 protein. The sample carries about 420,000 distinct CDR3 sequences, around 15% recorded once. The V and J genes are TRBV3-1 and TRBJ2-5, with D uncertain. The material was PBMCs, mostly from graft donor cells, obtained 360 days after TCRalphabeta/CD19-depleted stem cell transplant. This sequence originates from a boy less than two years old who had a stem cell transplant for Wiskott-Aldrich syndrome, so the T cells may come from the graft donor. This CDR3 reads CASSLPFASGFQETQYF. CDR3 sequence (DNA): TGTGCCAGCAGCCTACCATTCGCATCTGGGTTCCAAGAGACCCAGTACTTC.